The rows below give T cell receptor beta chains drawn from one sample of a study of post-analysis software for immune sequencing data. A single record per CDR3 protein comes from TCRdb applying MiXCR to the PCR reads. The sample contains 550,000 to 700,000 distinct CDR3 sequences, roughly 46% of which appear only once. Sequences were obtained from blood. Receptor source: a girl aged 10-17 years with multiple sclerosis. The conserved cysteine and the conserved F or W are not part of the CDR3 here.

V	J	CDR3
TRBV6-5	TRBJ1-2	ASTDGGATNYGYT
TRBV20-1	TRBJ1-1	SAGDGDRGQAF
TRBV5-1	TRBJ2-5	ASSELGQRQETQY
TRBV6-1	TRBJ2-5	ASSEEAGGKQETQY
TRBV6-6	TRBJ2-1	ASSLGSGGANEQF
TRBV20-1	TRBJ2-3	SARVPTGTPSPDTQY
TRBV9	TRBJ2-3	ASSGGTNGPQY
TRBV10-3	TRBJ2-3	AISATPGPTQGATDTQY
TRBV29-1	TRBJ2-5	SVGGGQQETQY
TRBV20-1	TRBJ2-1	SALVSGAYNEQF
TRBV24-1	TRBJ2-1	ATSDRTGTGIHNEQF
TRBV3-1	TRBJ2-3	ASSRGLAGNTDTQY
TRBV20-1	TRBJ1-2	SARDSTGEDYGYT
TRBV4-1	TRBJ2-1	ASSLAGSGTETQF
TRBV4-2	TRBJ2-4	ASSQDSWTGMNIQY
TRBV27	TRBJ2-1	ASSFAGVVNEQF
TRBV5-1	TRBJ2-1	ASEALAGVSYNEQF
TRBV30	TRBJ2-5	AGSQGASETQY
TRBV5-1	TRBJ2-7	ASSLAATKGGEISY
TRBV12-3/TRBV12-4	TRBJ1-5	ASSQQVGGPNQPQH
TRBV24-1	TRBJ1-2	ATSDPGTGTGYT
TRBV12-3/TRBV12-4	TRBJ1-2	ASSSGQGQGYT
TRBV10-2	TRBJ2-7	ASIGLDYEQY
TRBV5-5	TRBJ2-1	ASSFGWGGYNEQF
TRBV3-1	TRBJ2-1	ASSQRLPSGRLRTNNEQF
TRBV12-3/TRBV12-4	TRBJ1-5	ASSLGVQPQH
TRBV12-3/TRBV12-4	TRBJ2-7	ASSFWEGRRYEQY
TRBV4-2	TRBJ2-3	ASSQDLQGAIDTQY
TRBV7-9	TRBJ2-5	ASSRGFISGRAQETQY
TRBV7-9	TRBJ1-1	ASSLAFRGNTEAF
TRBV20-1	TRBJ2-3	SARRSHTDTQY
TRBV5-1	TRBJ2-1	ASSSGGRVAQF
TRBV7-9	TRBJ1-2	ASSFLAGKGYT
TRBV6-1	NA	ANSGTGYSYEQY
TRBV6-1	TRBJ1-2	ASSPRDRDGYGYT
TRBV12-3/TRBV12-4	TRBJ2-7	ASSLGFLAGVLEQY
TRBV7-6	TRBJ1-2	ASSLEEGSNYGYT
TRBV5-1	TRBJ2-1	ASSLVGGGAVEQF
TRBV29-1	TRBJ2-1	SAGTSGANEQF
TRBV4-1	TRBJ2-1	ASSQVAGSSYNEQF